One TCR beta chain is described in this entry. The sample holds other DNA sequences that translate to the same CDR3. Trimming took off 0 bases at V and 0 bases at J, with 7 bases between the two ends. The length of the CDR3 is 15 residues. The V gene's germline CDR1 is SGHNT and CDR2 YYREEE (reference sequence). These data are taken from a study of blood T cell repertoires in COVID-19. Repertoires were generated with immunoSEQ multiplex PCR, while TCRdb's copy carries only in-frame clones and drops some. In the table there are more than 350,000 clones, around 87% of which are singletons. The sample taken for sequencing was peripheral blood. This clonotype was obtained from a woman aged 30 to 39 with COVID-19, enrolled during active disease. J is TRBJ2-1 and V is TRBV5-4, with D maybe TRBD1 (6 bases). CDR3 sequence (DNA): TGTGCCAGCAGCTTGGGAGGGGGCTCCTACAATGAGCAGTTCTTC. Residues: CASSLGGGSYNEQFF. The full variable domain, with the rest looked up from reference TRBV5-4 and TRBJ2-1, is ETGVTQSPTHLIKTRGQQVTLRCSSQSGHNTVSWYQQALGQGPQFIFQYYREEENGRGNFPPRFSGLQFPNYSSELNVNALELDDSALYLCASSLGGGSYNEQFFGPGTRLTVL.